This T cell receptor beta chain was recorded in a study of shared clonotypes between healthy human individuals (TCRdb year 2020). For the wider study: The cohort comprised two women and a few men aged 18 to 49 years. To estimate repertoire size and how much clonotype sharing occurs between individuals, the study deeply sequenced the blood TCR repertoires of a handful of healthy adults. To increase sequencing depth and limit assay-specific biases, TCR repertoire library preparation and sequencing were carried out by different laboratories using diverse techniques. Per donor, leukapheresis produced somewhere between about 0.9 and 9.5 billion PBMCs.

With regard to this clone: Its antigen remains unidentified. Nothing much larger sits one base from this clone, and base qualities are not available.

Donors were healthy HIV-negative adults with no recently reported acute infections or vaccinations. All donors were Caucasian adults living in Nashville, Tennessee, USA. For unsorted samples, 70 million to 95 million PBMCs were counted, and genomic DNA was extracted using the QIAamp DNA Blood Mini kit. Blood was obtained by leukapheresis, after which PBMCs were separated by Ficoll-Histopaque density gradient centrifugation and cryopreserved in liquid nitrogen vapor phase. Overall results and qualifications from the work: Because the study included only a small number of donors, the genetic and exposure-history diversity represented was limited. Pairwise subsampling led to the expectation that sequencing depth would affect the degree of clonotype sharing among donors. Sampling was limited to blood, and TCR repertoires in tissue likely differ from TCR repertoires in blood.

TCR CDR3 regions were amplified from genomic DNA by multiplex PCR using the deep immunoSEQ assay. Genomic DNA extracted from each cell subset was distributed evenly over all wells of several immunoSEQ 96-well plates, and each plate served as one replicate. For unsorted PBMC, 300 to 350 ng genomic DNA, equal to approximately 30,000 T cell genomes, was loaded into each replicate PCR. Unsorted PBMC genomic DNA was sequenced across ten immunoSEQ deep assay plates. Purified libraries were quantified with a Qubit 3.0 fluorometer, sized on a Bioanalyzer 2100, and re-quantified with the KAPA Library Quantification kit. Every immunoSEQ 96-well plate was sequenced on a dedicated single-read 150-cycle Illumina NextSeq 550 flow cell. As for the authors' bioinformatics: Because the immunoSEQ output included only junctional sequences and no quality scores, the filtering could not be the same as the filtering used for full-length reads. Sequences were annotated with PyIR, a Python wrapper for IgBLAST v1.9, and V/J genes and CDR3 were assigned using IMGT germline references. Any read was removed if the V/J assignment was weak (E-value above 1e-6), the CDR3 was missing, or the read contained stop codons, out-of-frame junctions, or ambiguous translated residues. V3J clonotypes were defined by identical inferred V gene, J gene, and CDR3 amino acid sequence. To compute the percentage overlap between repertoires, the number of shared unique clonotypes was divided by the size of the smaller repertoire. Richness of each repertoire was evaluated using RTK rarefaction, the Chao1 estimator, and Recon v2.1 estimates of unobserved clonotypes. Drawn from immuneACCESS, this table holds only the in-frame rearrangements with V and J called that TCRdb kept. Clones are partly lost; checked studies trace under half to an unresolved V gene and leave the rest unexplained. V and J calls and clone size are those listed in that table; D and trimming were worked out from the DNA. The sample table lists roughly 480,000 clones, less than 80% of them with a count of one. Together, the top ten hold about 12% of the sample.

CDR1 MNHEY and CDR2 SVGAGI are derived from the germline V gene. V is cut by 3 bases and J by 5 bases, and the space between the germline ends is 17 bases. Its CDR3 holds 16 amino acids, cysteine through phenylalanine. Only the CDR3 part of the read is kept: 48 bases, read in frame from the first base. This receptor chain uses TRBV6-5 and TRBJ2-1, with the D gene not confidently named. The TCR was taken from a woman aged 35 to 49 in good health. Some clones in this sample may be carry-over from other donors' samples. Sample: PBMCs. The CDR3 is CASSYIARLYDNEQFF. Here is the DNA: TGTGCCAGCAGTTATATCGCCCGTCTATACGACAATGAGCAGTTCTTC.